A single sample is the source of the 25 T cell receptor beta chains below, sequenced in a study of identical twins. Using its own MiXCR run on the 5' RACE reads, TCRdb lists one record per CDR3 protein. The data hold approximately 670,000 distinct CDR3 sequences, with approximately 6.1% observed a single time. Sequenced sample: naive T cells sorted from blood. The receptor set was obtained from a man between 18 and 35 years old in good health.

At least ten counts were recorded for this clonotype. The rearrangement links TRBV29-1 to TRBJ2-7; D possibly corresponds to TRBD1 (6 bases). The CDR3 totals 12 residues. Between the trimmed V and J ends, which lost 4 bases and 2 bases, there was a span of 9 bases. CDR1 is SQVTM and CDR2 is ANQGSEA in the germline V gene. The CDR3 DNA is TGCAGCGTTGTACAGGGAGCCTACGAGCAGTACTTC. This codes for CSVVQGAYEQYF.

This clonotype was observed a handful of times. This chain connects TRBV28 to TRBJ2-2; 13 bases are shared with TRBD2. J lost 7 bases, V lost 6 bases, and 8 bases had no gene match. The CDR3 is made up of 16 amino acids. Germline-derived CDR1 and CDR2 are MDHEN and SYDVKM. The CDR3 sequence: CASRWTSGRGGGELFF. CDR3 nucleotide sequence: TGTGCCAGCAGATGGACTAGCGGGAGAGGTGGCGGGGAGCTGTTTTTT.

The chain has TRBV27 and TRBJ1-2; D gene unclear. Germline V gene data show CDR1 as MNHEY and CDR2 as SMNVEV (reference sequence). The V end was cut by 3 bases, the J end by 8 bases, with 13 bases between. This CDR3 is 13 amino acids long. CDR3 nucleotide sequence: TGTGCCAGCAGTTTTAAGGGAATCGGGGGCTACACCTTC. This sequence encodes CASSFKGIGGYTF.

This clonotype was seen only a few times. CDR3 coding DNA: TGTGCCATCAGTGGTCTCAAATACGAGCAGTACTTC. Amino acids: CAISGLKYEQYF. This sequence joins TRBV10-3 and TRBJ2-7; D not certain. V lost 4 bases and J lost 4, with 8 bases in between. Germline-derived CDR1 and CDR2 are ENHRY and SYGVKD. The CDR3 covers 12 residues.

The chain links TRBV28 to TRBJ2-5, with a tentative D call TRBD1 (6 bases). This CDR3 contains 13 residues. Germline V lookup: CDR1 MDHEN, CDR2 SYDVKM. Between the trimmed V and J ends, which lost 6 bases and 5 bases, there was a span of 13 bases. The CDR3, as DNA: TGTGCCAGCAGCCGCGACAGGCCGGAGACCCAGTACTTC. Translated: CASSRDRPETQYF.

This clonotype was seen a few times. The chain links TRBV19 to TRBJ2-1, with 12 bases lining up with TRBD2. Germline trimming cut 3 bases from V and 4 bases from J; bases unmatched to any gene: 13. From germline, CDR1 is LNHDA and CDR2 SQIVND (reference sequence). CDR3 length: 19 residues. The chain's CDR3 is CASSIPLGLAGRGYNEQFF. The CDR3 bases are TGTGCCAGTAGTATCCCTCTCGGACTAGCGGGGAGGGGATACAATGAGCAGTTCTTC.

This clonotype was seen a few times. The V and J genes are TRBV12-3 or TRBV12-4 and TRBJ2-1; 7 positions agree with TRBD2. The trim removed 3 bases at V and 4 bases at J, leaving 9 bases unmatched. The CDR3 covers 16 residues. Here the CDR3 reads CASSFGEGVLYNEQFF. In nucleotides, the CDR3 is TGTGCCAGCAGTTTTGGGGAGGGAGTATTATACAATGAGCAGTTCTTC.

A few counts support this clonotype. The chain uses TRBV5-1 and TRBJ2-5; tentatively, D is TRBD1 (6 bases). Germline V lookup: CDR1 SGHRS, CDR2 YFSETQ. V lost 0 bases to trimming and J lost 5 bases, with 14 bases between them. CDR3 size: 15 residues. Here the CDR3 reads CASSLVGAGVETQYF. The CDR3 DNA follows: TGCGCCAGCAGCTTGGTGGGTGCAGGGGTCGAGACCCAGTACTTC.

This clonotype has more than one count but fewer than ten. The chain combines TRBV10-2 with TRBJ2-7, with 9 positions matching TRBD1. The V and J ends lost 2 bases and 0 bases, in that order; junction bases with no gene match: 5. Germline V CDR1 and CDR2: WSHSY, SAAADI. CDR3 size: 16 residues. In DNA, the CDR3 is TGCGCCAGCAGTGAGCCCCGGGACAGGGACTCCTACGAGCAGTACGTC. It encodes CASSEPRDRDSYEQYV.

V gene TRBV12-3 or TRBV12-4 combines with J gene TRBJ1-2, with no clear D. Trimming stripped 3 bases from V and 8 bases from J, with 19 bases between. The CDR3 consists of 15 residues. The CDR3 coding sequence is TGTGCCAGCAGTTTTCTCGGTCCGATAGTAGGGGGCTACACCTTC. As protein: CASSFLGPIVGGYTF.

Comment on this clonotype: Given a much more abundant clone one base away, this may be a read error. This likely comes from a read error, as the CDR3 has no conserved phenylalanine or tryptophan at its end. The chain recombines TRBV18 with TRBJ1-1; D ambiguous. The V end lost 3 bases, the J end lost 3 bases, and 14 bases lay between the germline ends. CDR3 length: 15 residues. Germline V gene data show CDR1 as KGHSH and CDR2 as LQKENI. The CDR3 loop reads CASSPLGKKDTEAFI. The DNA of the CDR3 is TGTGCCAGCTCACCGCTGGGGAAGAAGGACACTGAAGCTTTCATT.

This CDR3 reads CSARELAENTGELFF. The CDR3 DNA reads TGCAGTGCTAGAGAACTAGCGGAGAACACCGGGGAGCTGTTTTTT. The rearrangement links TRBV20-1 to TRBJ2-2; 8 bases align to TRBD2. The ends lost 0 bases at V and 1 base at J; junction bases unmatched: 1. There are 15 residues in the CDR3. Per germline, CDR1 DFQATT and CDR2 SNEGSKA (reference sequence).

This clonotype was observed many times. The V gene is TRBV20-1, the J gene TRBJ2-1, with no clear D. V was pared by 5 bases and J by 7 bases, with 6 bases between. Per germline, CDR1 DFQATT and CDR2 SNEGSKA (reference sequence). There are 10 residues in the CDR3. The DNA of the CDR3 is TGCAGTGCTCTTCGGAATGAGCAGTTCTTC. This sequence encodes CSALRNEQFF.

This clonotype has more than one count but fewer than ten. The chain combines TRBV27 with TRBJ2-3, with D perhaps TRBD1 or TRBD2 (5 bases each). The CDR3 covers 15 residues. The V gene's germline CDR1 is MNHEY and CDR2 SMNVEV (reference sequence). V lost 2 bases, J lost 2 bases, and 11 bases lay in between. The CDR3 region is CASSLNGGFTDTQYF. The CDR3 DNA sequence: TGTGCCAGCAGTTTAAATGGGGGATTCACAGATACGCAGTATTTT.

This clonotype was recorded at least ten times. This chain joins TRBV6-2 or TRBV6-3 and TRBJ2-1, with 10 nucleotides matching TRBD2. The CDR3 is 15 amino acids. V was clipped by 7 bases and J by 6 bases; unmatched bases: 9. Germline V gene lookup returns CDR1 MNHEY and CDR2 SVGEGT. The CDR3 nucleotides are TGTGCCAGCATCCCAAGCGGGAGGGTTGTCAATGAGCAGTTCTTC. This encodes CASIPSGRVVNEQFF.

This clonotype showed up many times. This chain joins TRBV11-1 and TRBJ2-3; D is perhaps TRBD2 (5 bases). Germline V gene data show CDR1 as SGHAT and CDR2 as FQDESV (reference sequence). The CDR3 runs 13 residues. V was shortened by 1 base and J by 6 bases, with 8 bases between the two germline ends. For the CDR3, the DNA is TGTGCCAGCAGCTTAGGGGAGCCCGATACGCAGTATTTT. Protein sequence: CASSLGEPDTQYF.

This clonotype showed up just a few times. The V call is TRBV18, the J call TRBJ2-5, with D possibly being TRBD1 or TRBD2 (6 bases each). The CDR3 totals 15 residues. V was pared by 0 bases and J by 5 bases, with 13 bases between. Germline CDR1 and CDR2: KGHSH and LQKENI. CDR3 loop: CASSPPWGAQETQYF. The CDR3 DNA follows: TGTGCCAGCTCACCACCGTGGGGGGCGCAGGAGACCCAGTACTTC.

The CDR3: CASREKNTEAFF. CDR3 nucleotides: TGTGCCAGCAGGGAGAAGAACACTGAAGCTTTCTTT. The rearrangement links TRBV19 to TRBJ1-1, with D possibly TRBD1 on 5 matching bases. The CDR3 consists of 12 residues. Germline V CDR1 and CDR2: LNHDA, SQIVND (reference sequence). V lost 9 bases, J lost 1 base, and 9 bases lay in between. Combining the CDR3 with reference TRBV19 and TRBJ1-1 gives the whole variable domain DGGITQSPKYLFRKEGQNVTLSCEQNLNHDAMYWYRQDPGQGLRLIYYSQIVNDFQKGDIAEGYSVSREKKESFPLTVTSAQKNPTAFYLCASREKNTEAFFGQGTRLTVV.

This clonotype was detected many times. The chain recombines TRBV28 with TRBJ2-7; 7 bases align to TRBD2. V dropped 4 bases and J dropped 4; count of bases not matched to a gene: 7. Per the germline V gene, CDR1 is MDHEN and CDR2 is SYDVKM. There are 14 residues in the CDR3. The CDR3 is CASSYYAGVYEQYF. The CDR3 bases are TGTGCCAGCAGTTACTACGCGGGAGTGTACGAGCAGTACTTC.

This clonotype was seen more than once but under ten times. The rearrangement joins TRBV12-3 or TRBV12-4 to TRBJ2-7; 7 positions match TRBD1. CDR3 length: 13 amino acids. After removal of 5 bases from V and 9 bases from J, the junction contained 10 bases not matched to a gene. The CDR3 DNA sequence: TGTGCCAGCAGTGCTCAAACAGGGGCCGTGCAGTACTTC. Its translation: CASSAQTGAVQYF.

The chain combines TRBV18 with TRBJ2-1; tentatively, D is TRBD1 or TRBD2 (5 bases each). Trimming shortened V by 2 bases and J by 4 bases, and 9 bases separated the two germline ends. CDR1 and CDR2 from the germline V gene are KGHSH and LQKENI. The CDR3 has 14 residues. The CDR3 sequence: CASSPWGSYNEQFF. In nucleotides, the CDR3 is TGTGCCAGCTCACCATGGGGGAGTTACAATGAGCAGTTCTTC.

This clonotype was detected only a few times. The V and J genes are TRBV28 and TRBJ2-4; possibly TRBD1 for D (6 bases). Trimming pared 6 bases from V and 6 bases from J, leaving 18 bases between. CDR3 length: 15 amino acids. CDR1 and CDR2 from the germline V gene are MDHEN and SYDVKM. The DNA for the CDR3 is TGTGCCAGCAGCTCCTCCCGGGACACCCTAAACATTCAGTACTTC. Protein product: CASSSSRDTLNIQYF.

The table lists this clonotype with a few counts. The chain uses TRBV6-1 and TRBJ2-1; a weak D match, TRBD2 (6 bases). This CDR3 is 15 amino acids long. The germline CDR1 and CDR2 sequences are MNHNS and SASEGT. V lost 4 bases and J lost 1, with 11 bases in between. The CDR3 nucleotides read TGTGCCAGCAGTGCCATACGGGGGTCCTACAATGAGCAGTTCTTC. Residues: CASSAIRGSYNEQFF.

Regarding this clonotype: The conserved closing phenylalanine or tryptophan is absent in this CDR3, likely reflecting a read error. This chain links TRBV7-9 with TRBJ2-3, with 12 bases that match TRBD2. The V gene's germline CDR1 is SEHNR and CDR2 FQNEAQ (reference sequence). CDR3 size: 16 residues. V shed 5 bases, J shed 2 bases, and the junction held 5 bases outside the gene matches. The CDR3 region is CASSRRTSGNTDTQYY. As DNA, the CDR3 is TGTGCCAGCAGCCGCAGGACTAGCGGGAACACAGATACGCAGTATTAT.

This clonotype came up a few times. This rearrangement joins TRBV7-2 to TRBJ2-1, with 8 bases identical to TRBD2. J gave up 4 bases and V 5 bases, and 10 bases lay outside the gene matches. The CDR3 length is 16 residues. Germline loops: CDR1 SGHTA, CDR2 FQGNSA. The CDR3 bases are TGTGCCAGCAGCGCAAACGGGGTAGCGGGATACAATGAGCAGTTCTTC. Protein sequence: CASSANGVAGYNEQFF.